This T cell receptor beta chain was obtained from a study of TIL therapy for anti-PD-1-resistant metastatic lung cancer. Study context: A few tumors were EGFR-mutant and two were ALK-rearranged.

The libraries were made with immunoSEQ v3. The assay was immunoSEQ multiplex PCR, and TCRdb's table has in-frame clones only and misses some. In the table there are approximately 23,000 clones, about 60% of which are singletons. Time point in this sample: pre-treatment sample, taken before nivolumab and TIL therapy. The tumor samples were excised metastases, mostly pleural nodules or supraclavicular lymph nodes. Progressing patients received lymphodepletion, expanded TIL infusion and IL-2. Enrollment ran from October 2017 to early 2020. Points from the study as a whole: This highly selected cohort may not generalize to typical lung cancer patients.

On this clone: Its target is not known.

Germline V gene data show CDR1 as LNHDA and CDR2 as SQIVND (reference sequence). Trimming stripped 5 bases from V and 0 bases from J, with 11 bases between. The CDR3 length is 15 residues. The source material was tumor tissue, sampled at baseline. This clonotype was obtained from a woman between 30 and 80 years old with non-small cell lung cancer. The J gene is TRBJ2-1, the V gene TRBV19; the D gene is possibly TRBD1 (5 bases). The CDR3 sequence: CASSRQHSSYNEQFF. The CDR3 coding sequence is TGTGCCAGTAGTCGACAGCACAGCTCCTACAATGAGCAGTTCTTC. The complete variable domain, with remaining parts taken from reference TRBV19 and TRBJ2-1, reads DGGITQSPKYLFRKEGQNVTLSCEQNLNHDAMYWYRQDPGQGLRLIYYSQIVNDFQKGDIAEGYSVSREKKESFPLTVTSAQKNPTAFYLCASSRQHSSYNEQFFGPGTRLTVL.